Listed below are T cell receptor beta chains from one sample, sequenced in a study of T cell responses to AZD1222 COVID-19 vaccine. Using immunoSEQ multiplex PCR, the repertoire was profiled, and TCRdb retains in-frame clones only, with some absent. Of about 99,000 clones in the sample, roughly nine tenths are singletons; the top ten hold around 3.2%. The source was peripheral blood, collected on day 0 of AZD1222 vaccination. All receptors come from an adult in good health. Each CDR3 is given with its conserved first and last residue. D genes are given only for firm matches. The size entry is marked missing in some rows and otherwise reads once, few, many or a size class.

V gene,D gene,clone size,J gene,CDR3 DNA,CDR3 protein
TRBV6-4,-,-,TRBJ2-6,TGTGCCAGCAGTTACGACTTCTCTGGGGCCAACGTCCTGACTTTC,CASSYDFSGANVLTF
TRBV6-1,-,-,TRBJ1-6,TGTGCCACAGTGGACAGCGACTCCTATAATTCACCCCTCCACTTT,CATVDSDSYNSPLHF
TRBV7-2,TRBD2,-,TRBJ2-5,TGTGCCAGCAGCTTAGGGACTAGCGGGTGGGGGAAGACCCAGTACTTC,CASSLGTSGWGKTQYF
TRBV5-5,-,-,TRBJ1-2,TGTGCCAGCAGCTTGGGTCGGGCAGGGAAAGGGAACTATGGCTACACCTTC,CASSLGRAGKGNYGYTF
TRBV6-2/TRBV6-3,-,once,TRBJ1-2,TGTGCCAGCAGTTACTCCGGGGGTGGCTATGGCTACACCTTC,CASSYSGGGYGYTF
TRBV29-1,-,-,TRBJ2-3,TGCAGCGTTGTGAGCGGCCTCTTCAACACAGATACGCAGTATTTT,CSVVSGLFNTDTQYF
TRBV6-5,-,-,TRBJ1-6,TGTGCCAGCAGTTACATCCAGGGGAGTTCACCCCTCCACTTT,CASSYIQGSSPLHF
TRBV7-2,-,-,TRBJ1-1,TGTGCCAGCAACCCTTCTGAAGCTTTCTTT,CASNPSEAFF
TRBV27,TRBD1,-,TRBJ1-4,TGTGCCAGCAGTCCCAGACAGGGTTGGGAAAAACTGTTTTTT,CASSPRQGWEKLFF
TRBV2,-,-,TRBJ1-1,TGTGCCAGCACCCGGGGGGGGATAACTGAAGCTTTCTTT,CASTRGGITEAFF
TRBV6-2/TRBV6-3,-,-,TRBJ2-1,TGTGCCAGCAGTGCCCACGATGAGCAGTTCTTC,CASSAHDEQFF
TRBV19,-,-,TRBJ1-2,TGTGCCAGTAGTATAGGACCCTTCTATGGCTACACCTTC,CASSIGPFYGYTF
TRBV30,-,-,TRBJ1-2,TGTGCCTGGAGCGCAGATGCGGCTAACTATGGCTACACCTTC,CAWSADAANYGYTF
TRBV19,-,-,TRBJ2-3,TGTGCCAGTAGTATGGGGCAGGGTCCAGATACGCAGTATTTT,CASSMGQGPDTQYF
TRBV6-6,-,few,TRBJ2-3,TGTGCCAGCCGGGAGGGGGCAGCGGCTAGCACAGATACGCAGTATTTT,CASREGAAASTDTQYF
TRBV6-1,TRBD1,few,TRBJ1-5,TGTGCCAGCAGTGACGGGATAAGGGGGCATCAGCCCCAGCATTTT,CASSDGIRGHQPQHF
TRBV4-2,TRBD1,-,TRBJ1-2,TGTGCCAGCAGCCAGACAGGGAGCCCGGATGGCTACACCTTC,CASSQTGSPDGYTF
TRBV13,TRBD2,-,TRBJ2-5,TGTGCCAGCAGCCTTGTGGGGGGGAAGACCCAGTACTTC,CASSLVGGKTQYF
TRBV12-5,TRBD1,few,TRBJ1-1,TGTGCTAGTGGACAAAATACAGGGGGGAACACTGAAGCTTTCTTT,CASGQNTGGNTEAFF
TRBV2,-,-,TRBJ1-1,TGTGCCAGCAGTGTTGGGCAAAACACTGAAGCTTTCTTT,CASSVGQNTEAFF
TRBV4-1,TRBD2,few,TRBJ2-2,TGCGCCAGCAGCCTAGCGGTGACTAGCCCCGCCGGGGAGCTGTTTTTT,CASSLAVTSPAGELFF
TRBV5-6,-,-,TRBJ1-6,TGTGCCAGCAGCCCCAATTTCGATTCACCCCTCCACTTT,CASSPNFDSPLHF
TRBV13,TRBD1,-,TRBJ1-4,TGTGCCAGCAGCCCGGGGGGACAGGGTGAAGAAAAACTGTTTTTT,CASSPGGQGEEKLFF
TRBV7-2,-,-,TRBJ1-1,TGTGCCAGCAGCAGGGGCACTGAAGCTTTCTTT,CASSRGTEAFF
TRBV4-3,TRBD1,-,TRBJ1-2,TGCGCCAGCAGCCAAGACAGGGGGCGCCCCGAGGGCTACACCTTC,CASSQDRGRPEGYTF
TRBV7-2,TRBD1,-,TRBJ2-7,TGTGCCAGCATACTTTGGGACAGGGGCGAGCAGTACTTC,CASILWDRGEQYF
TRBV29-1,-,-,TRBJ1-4,TGCAGCGTTGATTGGGAGGGAAAACTGTTTTTT,CSVDWEGKLFF
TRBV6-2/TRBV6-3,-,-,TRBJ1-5,TGTGCCAGCAGTTACGCCAATAGCAATCAGCCCCAGCATTTT,CASSYANSNQPQHF
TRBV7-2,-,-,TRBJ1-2,TGTGCCAGCAGTTCAGGGGCACAGGCTAACTATGGCTACACCTTC,CASSSGAQANYGYTF
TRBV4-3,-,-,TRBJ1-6,TGCGCCAGCAGCCAGTCTCTGAGCTCCTATAATTCACCCCTCCACTTT,CASSQSLSSYNSPLHF
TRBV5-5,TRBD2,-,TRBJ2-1,TGTGCCAGCAGCCCCCGGGCGGGGGTAGGGGTGAACAATGAGCAGTTCTTC,CASSPRAGVGVNNEQFF
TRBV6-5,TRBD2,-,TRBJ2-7,TGTGCCAGCAGCCGGACTAGCGTCGGCTCCTACGAGCAGTACTTC,CASSRTSVGSYEQYF
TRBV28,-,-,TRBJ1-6,TGTGCCACCGGGACCCGGACCTCACCCCTCCACTTT,CATGTRTSPLHF
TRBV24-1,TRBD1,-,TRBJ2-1,TGTGCCACCAGTGCCCGGACAGGGAATGATGAGCAGTTCTTC,CATSARTGNDEQFF
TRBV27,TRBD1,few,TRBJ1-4,TGTGCCAGCAGTTTATCTTGGGGACAGATAAATGATGGGCTGTTTTTT,CASSLSWGQINDGLFF
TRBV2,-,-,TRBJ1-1,TGTGCCAGCAGTACAGATATGAACACTGAAGCTTTCTTT,CASSTDMNTEAFF
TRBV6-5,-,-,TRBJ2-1,TGTGCCAGCAGTTACTCTCCTCCCTACAATGAGCAGTTCTTC,CASSYSPPYNEQFF
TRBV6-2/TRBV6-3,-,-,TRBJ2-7,TGTGCCAGCAGTTACTCTCCGACAGGCCTTTACGAGCAGTACTTC,CASSYSPTGLYEQYF
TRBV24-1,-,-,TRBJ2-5,TGTGCCACCAGTGACGGGGGTGGGGAGACCCAGTACTTC,CATSDGGGETQYF
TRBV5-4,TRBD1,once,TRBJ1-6,TGTGCCAGCAGCTTGGAGGGGGCGCGTTATAATTCACCCCTCCACTTT,CASSLEGARYNSPLHF
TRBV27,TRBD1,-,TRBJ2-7,TGTGCCAGCAGCCCAAGGCCGGGACAGAGCTACGAGCAGTACTTC,CASSPRPGQSYEQYF
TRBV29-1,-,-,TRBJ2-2,TGCAGCGTTGACACCGGTTACACCGGGGAGCTGTTTTTT,CSVDTGYTGELFF
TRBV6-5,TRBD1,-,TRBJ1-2,TGTGCCAGCAGTTACCCAGGGGGGAATGGCTACACCTTC,CASSYPGGNGYTF
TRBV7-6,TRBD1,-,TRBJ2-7,TGTGCCAGCAGCTTAGAGAGAACAGGGGGCTCGAACGAGCAGTACTTC,CASSLERTGGSNEQYF
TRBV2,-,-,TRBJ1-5,TGTGCCAGCAGTCAAGGAGCCGGAAGCAATCAGCCCCAGCATTTT,CASSQGAGSNQPQHF
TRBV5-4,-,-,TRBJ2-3,TGTGCCAGCAGCCCGCGGGGGCCGGGAGATACGCAGTATTTT,CASSPRGPGDTQYF
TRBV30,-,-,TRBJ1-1,TGTGCCTGGACCTCTGAGCGATTCACTGAAGCTTTCTTT,CAWTSERFTEAFF
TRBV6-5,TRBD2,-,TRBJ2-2,TGTGCCAGCAATAGCGGGAGGCAGAACACCGGGGAGCTGTTTTTT,CASNSGRQNTGELFF
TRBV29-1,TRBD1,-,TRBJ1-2,TGCAGCGTTGTACACGGACAGGGATCGCGTGGCTACACCTTC,CSVVHGQGSRGYTF